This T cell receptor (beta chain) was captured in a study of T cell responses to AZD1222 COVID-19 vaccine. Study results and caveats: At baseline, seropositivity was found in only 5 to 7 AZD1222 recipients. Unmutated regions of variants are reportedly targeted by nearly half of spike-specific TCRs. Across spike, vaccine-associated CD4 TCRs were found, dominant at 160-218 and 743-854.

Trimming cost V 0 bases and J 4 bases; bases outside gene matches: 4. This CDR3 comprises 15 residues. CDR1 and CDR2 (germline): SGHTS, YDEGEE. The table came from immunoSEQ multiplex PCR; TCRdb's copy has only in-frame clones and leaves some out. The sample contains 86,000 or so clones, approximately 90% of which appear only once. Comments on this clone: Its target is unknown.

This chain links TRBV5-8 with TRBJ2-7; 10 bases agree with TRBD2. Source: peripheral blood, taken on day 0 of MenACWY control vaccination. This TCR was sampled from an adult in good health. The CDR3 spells CASSLAAAGGYEQYF. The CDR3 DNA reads TGTGCCAGCAGCTTGGCCGCAGCGGGAGGGTACGAGCAGTACTTC.